Each of the 32 T cell receptor beta chains below was sequenced from the same sample in a study of cytomegalovirus exposure and HLA in healthy donors. PCR primers comprised 60 Vbeta and 13 Jbeta primers. TCRdb's copy holds only in-frame clones and misses some; the assay was immunoSEQ multiplex PCR. The sample holds around 180,000 clones, over 80% seen once. The sample comprised PBMCs. The receptors were sampled from a boy aged 2 to 10 in good health and CMV-seronegative.

This chain links TRBV25-1 with TRBJ2-3; possibly TRBD2 for D (5 bases). Germline CDR1 MGHDK, CDR2 SYGVNS. This CDR3 has 14 amino acids. Trimming took 3 bases from V and 3 from J, leaving 10 bases between them. CDR3 DNA: TGTGCCAGCAGTGATCCGGGGAAGACAGATACGCAGTATTTT. This translates into CASSDPGKTDTQYF.

In its sample, this clone was seen a few times. The V call is TRBV7-9, the J call TRBJ1-2; D gene ambiguous. Germline V gene data show CDR1 as SEHNR and CDR2 as FQNEAQ (reference sequence). With 7 bases removed from V and 8 bases from J, the gap between germline ends came to 14 bases. The CDR3 covers 12 residues. CDR3 in DNA: TGTGCCAGCAACCCCACTCATTACGGCTACACCTTC. This sequence encodes CASNPTHYGYTF.

CDR3 nucleotide sequence: TGTGCCACCTCGGTGGGGGGGGCGGGCACCGGGGAGCTGTTTTTT. Translated: CATSVGGAGTGELFF. This sequence joins TRBV7-2 and TRBJ2-2; D possibly corresponds to TRBD2 (7 bases). Per germline, CDR1 SGHTA and CDR2 FQGNSA. This CDR3 is built from 15 residues. V shed 10 bases and J shed 4 bases, with 19 bases lying between them. The full variable domain, its missing parts supplied by reference TRBV7-2 and TRBJ2-2, is GAGVSQSPSNKVTEKGKDVELRCDPISGHTALYWYRQSLGQGLEFLIYFQGNSAPDKSGLPSDRFSAERTGGSVSTLTIQRTQQEDSAVYLCATSVGGAGTGELFFGEGSRLTVL.

The J gene is TRBJ2-1, the V gene TRBV4-3; no definite D call. The V gene's germline CDR1 is LGHNA and CDR2 YSLEER. With 0 bases removed from V and 2 bases from J, the gap between germline ends came to 8 bases. The CDR3 loop spans 15 amino acids. CDR3 bases: TGCGCCAGCAGCCAAGATCGGGTACCCTACAATGAGCAGTTCTTC. This codes for CASSQDRVPYNEQFF.

The CDR3, as DNA: TGTGCCATCGGTACTGAGATGAACACTGAAGCTTTCTTT. Protein: CAIGTEMNTEAFF. The chain has TRBV10-3 and TRBJ1-1; D unresolved. V was pared by 8 bases and J by 0 bases, with 10 bases between. This CDR3 contains 13 residues. Per germline, CDR1 ENHRY and CDR2 SYGVKD.

The chain has TRBV5-4 and TRBJ2-3, with TRBD2 as a possible D gene (6 bases). CDR3 length: 12 residues. Looked up from germline, CDR1 is SGHNT and CDR2 is YYREEE (reference sequence). V lost 4 bases to trimming and J lost 5 bases, with 8 bases between them. The CDR3 reads CASSGGEDTQYF. The CDR3 DNA follows: TGTGCCAGCAGCGGAGGGGAAGATACGCAGTATTTT.

Note on this clone: The same CDR3 arises from other DNA sequences in this sample as well. V is TRBV5-4 and J is TRBJ1-1; a possible D gene is TRBD1 (5 bases). Trimming shortened V by 3 bases and J by 7 bases, and 10 bases separated the two germline ends. CDR3 length: 12 amino acids. In germline, CDR1 is SGHNT, CDR2 YYREEE (reference sequence). The CDR3 protein is CASSWGENEAFF. The CDR3 DNA follows: TGTGCCAGCAGCTGGGGGGAGAATGAAGCTTTCTTT.

V gene TRBV6-6 combines with J gene TRBJ2-7; 7 bases are shared with TRBD2. CDR3 length equals 13 residues. The trim removed 3 bases at V and 7 bases at J, leaving 6 bases unmatched. Germline loops: CDR1 MNHNY, CDR2 SVGAGI (reference sequence). DNA for the CDR3: TGTGCCAGCAGTTATGGGGGGGAGGGTGAGCAGTACTTC. It is translated as CASSYGGEGEQYF.

This chain joins TRBV18 and TRBJ2-7, with D maybe TRBD1 (5 bases). V was cut by 3 bases and J by 4 bases, with 16 bases left in between. The CDR3 is made up of 15 amino acids. In germline, CDR1 is KGHSH, CDR2 LQKENI. The CDR3 sequence: CASSPIIGQTYEQYF. The CDR3 DNA reads TGTGCCAGCTCACCTATTATTGGACAAACTTACGAGCAGTACTTC.

This chain uses TRBV27 with TRBJ2-7; 13 bases align to TRBD2. The CDR3 covers 16 residues. CDR1 and CDR2 from the germline V gene are MNHEY and SMNVEV (reference sequence). The ends lost 2 bases at V and 2 bases at J; junction bases unmatched: 3. The CDR3: CASSLRGTSGTYEQYF. The CDR3, as DNA: TGTGCCAGCAGTTTAAGAGGGACTAGCGGGACCTACGAGCAGTACTTC.

CDR3 in amino acids: CASSFETGDEQFF. The CDR3 DNA reads TGTGCCAGCAGCTTTGAGACAGGGGATGAGCAGTTCTTC. The rearrangement uses TRBV7-2 and TRBJ2-1, with 8 bases aligning to TRBD1. Germline loops: CDR1 SGHTA, CDR2 FQGNSA. This CDR3 is built from 13 residues. The J segment lost 8 bases and the V segment lost 3 bases, leaving 3 bases of the junction unmatched.

This clone appeared a single time. This chain uses TRBV5-4 with TRBJ2-5, with 9 bases identical to TRBD2. V dropped 4 bases and J dropped 0; count of bases not matched to a gene: 4. Germline V CDR1 and CDR2: SGHNT, YYREEE (reference sequence). The CDR3 covers 15 residues. CDR3 in amino acids: CASSTRGGYQETQYF. As DNA, the CDR3 is TGTGCCAGCAGCACGCGGGGGGGGTACCAAGAGACCCAGTACTTC.

This clone was counted only a few times. J is TRBJ1-4 and V is TRBV27; 8 positions match TRBD1. CDR1 is MNHEY, CDR2 SMNVEV, per germline (reference sequence). After removal of 5 bases from V and 4 bases from J, the junction contained 3 bases not matched to a gene. This CDR3 has 14 amino acids. CDR3 nucleotide sequence: TGTGCCAGCAGTCCGACAGGGGTTAATGAAAAACTGTTTTTT. Its protein product is CASSPTGVNEKLFF. The full variable domain, in which reference TRBV27 and TRBJ1-4 provide the parts outside the CDR3, is EAQVTQNPRYLITVTGKKLTVTCSQNMNHEYMSWYRQDPGLGLRQIYYSMNVEVTDKGDVPEGYKVSRKEKRNFPLILESPSPNQTSLYFCASSPTGVNEKLFFGSGTQLSVL.

The chain has TRBV11-2 and TRBJ2-7, with 8 bases fitting TRBD2. There are 15 residues in the CDR3. V gave up 6 bases and J gave up 2 bases; unmatched junction bases: 9. Germline-derived CDR1 and CDR2 are SGHAT and FQNNGV. DNA of the CDR3: TGTGCCAGCAGATCCTCGGGGGGGATTACCTACGAGCAGTACTTC. Translating it yields CASRSSGGITYEQYF.

The chain links TRBV4-3 to TRBJ1-2, with 7 positions matching TRBD1. The CDR3 consists of 15 residues. V lost 2 bases to trimming and J lost 5 bases; unmatched junction nucleotides: 8. Germline-derived CDR1 and CDR2 are LGHNA and YSLEER. As DNA, the CDR3 is TGCGCCAGCAGCCAATATACGGGACAGACATATGGCTACACCTTC. Protein: CASSQYTGQTYGYTF.

The rearrangement links TRBV7-6 to TRBJ2-1, with TRBD1 identical over 7 bases. V lost 1 base and J lost 7; bases outside the gene matches: 4. Germline loops: CDR1 SGHVS, CDR2 FNYEAQ. The CDR3 contains 14 residues. As DNA, the CDR3 is TGTGCCAGCAGCTTAGAGGGGGACAGAAATGAGCAGTTCTTC. Translation gives CASSLEGDRNEQFF. Using reference TRBV7-6 and TRBJ2-1 for the parts outside the CDR3, the full variable domain is GAGVSQSPRYKVTKRGQDVALRCDPISGHVSLYWYRQALGQGPEFLTYFNYEAQQDKSGLPNDRFSAERPEGSISTLTIQRTEQRDSAMYRCASSLEGDRNEQFFGPGTRLTVL.

The rearrangement joins TRBV2 to TRBJ2-4; weak D call: TRBD1 (5 bases). Germline-derived CDR1 and CDR2 are SNHLY and FYNNEI. CDR3 length: 12 amino acids. Between the trimmed V and J ends, which lost 0 bases and 8 bases, there was a span of 5 bases. CDR3 loop: CASSEAGDIQYF. Written as DNA, the CDR3 is TGTGCCAGCAGTGAAGCAGGGGACATTCAGTACTTC.

Note on this clone: One junction end disagrees with the germline gene, perhaps due to a read error. J is TRBJ1-2 and V is TRBV7-9; 8 bases match TRBD1. The germline V gene has CDR1 SEHNR and CDR2 FQNEAQ (reference sequence). This CDR3 is built from 12 residues. CDR3 coding DNA: TGTTCCAGCAGCCCAGGGGGCCATGGCTACACCTTC. This codes for CSSSPGGHGYTF.

This rearrangement joins TRBV11-1 to TRBJ2-3; TRBD1 aligns across 7 bases. This CDR3 contains 14 residues. Germline CDR1 and CDR2: SGHAT and FQDESV (reference sequence). V lost 4 bases, J lost 1 base, and 2 bases stayed unmatched. In DNA form, the CDR3 reads TGTGCCAGCAGCTACGGACAGGGCACAGATACGCAGTATTTT. This codes for CASSYGQGTDTQYF.

The chain uses TRBV10-2 and TRBJ2-1, with TRBD2 matching 13 bases. The V and J ends lost 8 bases and 12 bases, in that order; junction bases with no gene match: 7. Looked up from germline, CDR1 is WSHSY and CDR2 is SAAADI. CDR3 size: 13 residues. The CDR3 here is CASGGTSGVRQFF. Here the CDR3 DNA reads TGCGCCAGCGGCGGGACTAGCGGGGTAAGGCAGTTCTTC.

The V and J genes are TRBV9 and TRBJ1-3; D is unresolved. V shed 5 bases and J shed 0 bases, with 12 bases lying between them. The CDR3 loop spans 15 amino acids. Germline V gives CDR1 SGDLS, CDR2 YYNGEE. In DNA, the CDR3 is TGTGCCAGCAGTTCAATGGGGAGCTCTGGAAACACCATATATTTT. It is translated as CASSSMGSSGNTIYF.

The chain links TRBV19 to TRBJ1-2; possible D gene TRBD1, 6 bases. This CDR3 comprises 13 residues. The germline gives CDR1 LNHDA, CDR2 SQIVND (reference sequence). The V end lost 2 bases, the J end lost 6 bases, and 10 bases lay between the germline ends. CDR3 amino acids: CASSIRPGDGYTF. CDR3 in DNA: TGTGCCAGTAGTATACGTCCAGGGGATGGCTACACCTTC.

This chain connects TRBV29-1 to TRBJ1-2; the D is unclear. Germline CDR1 is SQVTM and CDR2 is ANQGSEA. V lost 6 bases to trimming and J lost 3 bases, with 8 bases between them. The CDR3 loop spans 11 amino acids. The CDR3 DNA reads TGCAGCGTGCGGCGGGACTATGGCTACACCTTC. The encoded protein is CSVRRDYGYTF.

The chain couples TRBV7-9 to TRBJ2-1, with 11 positions matching TRBD2. The CDR3 runs 16 residues. From germline, CDR1 is SEHNR and CDR2 FQNEAQ (reference sequence). The V gene end was trimmed by 6 bases and the J gene end by 8 bases; junction bases not matched to a gene: 12. The CDR3 sequence: CASSTTSGSPWDEQFF. The CDR3 DNA reads TGTGCCAGCAGTACAACTAGCGGGAGCCCCTGGGATGAGCAGTTCTTC. The full variable domain, with the rest looked up from reference TRBV7-9 and TRBJ2-1, is DTGVSQNPRHKITKRGQNVTFRCDPISEHNRLYWYRQTLGQGPEFLTYFQNEAQLEKSRLLSDRFSAERPKGSFSTLEIQRTEQGDSAMYLCASSTTSGSPWDEQFFGPGTRLTVL.

This clone turned up a few times. The rearrangement links TRBV19 to TRBJ2-7; TRBD1 aligns across 10 bases. The CDR3 is 14 residues long. The trim removed 4 bases at V and 3 bases at J, leaving 3 bases unmatched. Germline CDR1 LNHDA, CDR2 SQIVND (reference sequence). In nucleotides, the CDR3 is TGTGCCAGTAGTAACGGACAGGGGGTCTACGAGCAGTACTTC. This gives the protein CASSNGQGVYEQYF.

The chain is built from TRBV15 and TRBJ2-3; tentative D call: TRBD2 (6 bases). CDR3 length equals 14 residues. The germline V and J ends were trimmed by 3 bases and 1 base, with 8 bases remaining between them. Germline CDR1 reads LNHNV; CDR2 reads YYDKDF (reference sequence). CDR3 sequence (DNA): TGTGCCACCAGCAGTCCTAGCGGCACAGATACGCAGTATTTT. It is translated as CATSSPSGTDTQYF.

This chain connects TRBV5-8 to TRBJ2-5; 13 nucleotides match TRBD2. The CDR3 extends over 16 amino acids. CDR1 and CDR2 from the germline V gene are SGHTS and YDEGEE. Losses at the gene ends were 5 bases for V and 4 bases for J; bases not matched to a gene: 8. CDR3: CASRGLAGVNGETQYF. CDR3 bases: TGTGCCAGCAGAGGACTAGCGGGGGTAAATGGAGAGACCCAGTACTTC.

The genes are TRBV2 and TRBJ2-7; 10 nucleotides agree with TRBD1. V lost 5 bases to trimming and J lost 1 base; unmatched junction nucleotides: 11. This CDR3 is 17 amino acids long. Germline lookup yields CDR1 SNHLY and CDR2 FYNNEI. CDR3 nucleotide sequence: TGTGCCAGCAGTACGAAGGGCGGGGACAGGGGATCCTACGAGCAGTACTTC. Translated: CASSTKGGDRGSYEQYF.

The V and J genes are TRBV6-1 and TRBJ1-1, with 7 bases that match TRBD1. The germline CDR1 and CDR2 sequences are MNHNS and SASEGT. After removal of 6 bases from V and 7 bases from J, the junction contained 8 bases not matched to a gene. The CDR3 spans 13 residues. CDR3 region: CASRTTGRDEAFF. CDR3 in DNA: TGTGCCAGCAGGACGACAGGGCGAGATGAAGCTTTCTTT.

Concerning this clone: A junction boundary mismatches the germline segment, possibly from a read error. The genes are TRBV7-7 and TRBJ2-5; 7 positions match TRBD1. Per the germline V gene, CDR1 is SSHAT and CDR2 is FNYEAQ (reference sequence). CDR3 length: 14 amino acids. The CDR3 region is CASSSTGSQETQYF. DNA for the CDR3: TGTGCTAGCAGCTCGACAGGGAGCCAAGAGACCCAGTACTTC.

V gene TRBV7-2 combines with J gene TRBJ2-7; 8 bases are a match to TRBD2. In germline, CDR1 is SGHTA, CDR2 FQGNSA. This CDR3 is 15 amino acids long. J gave up 0 bases and V 6 bases, and 7 bases lay outside the gene matches. In DNA, the CDR3 is TGTGCCAGCAGTCGAACCGGGACTAGCTCCTACGAGCAGTACTTC. Encoded protein: CASSRTGTSSYEQYF. The variable domain in full, with the rest retrieved from reference TRBV7-2 and TRBJ2-7, is GAGVSQSPSNKVTEKGKDVELRCDPISGHTALYWYRQSLGQGLEFLIYFQGNSAPDKSGLPSDRFSAERTGGSVSTLTIQRTQQEDSAVYLCASSRTGTSSYEQYFGPGTRLTVT.

The J gene is TRBJ1-1, the V gene TRBV15; D is uncertain. Looked up from germline, CDR1 is LNHNV and CDR2 is YYDKDF (reference sequence). The V end was cut by 0 bases, the J end by 1 base, with 6 bases between. The CDR3 length is 14 residues. The DNA for the CDR3 is TGTGCCACCAGCAGAGATTACAGGAACACTGAAGCTTTCTTT. Encoded protein: CATSRDYRNTEAFF.